This record looks at one T cell receptor (beta chain) sequence and its context. The target of this receptor is not known. Qualities for individual bases were not recorded, and no much larger clone is one base off. For CDR1 and CDR2, the germline V gene (reference sequence) lists LNHDA and SQIVND. The CDR3 runs 16 residues from the cysteine to the phenylalanine. Just the 48-base CDR3 DNA is kept, in frame starting at base 1. V lost 4 bases and J lost 3 bases, and the count of bases not matched to a germline gene is 11. This sample is part of a study of blood T cell repertoires in COVID-19 (dated by TCRdb to about 2020). With regard to the full study: Samples from collaborators originated in the United States, Italy and Spain and spanned both the acute and convalescent phases of COVID-19. The material from the prospective study consisted of cDNA or gDNA derived from T cells, B-cell-depleted T cells, or PBMCs. Deeply sampled blood TCRbeta repertoires from subjects exposed to, actively infected with, or recovered from COVID-19 were included in the dataset. The repertoires were made available in a free public database intended to serve as a resource for research on the immune response to SARS-CoV-2. The samples were drawn from the first 160 participants of the ongoing ImmuneRACE study and from over 950 subjects provided by 6 global collaborators. Nearly every sample came with metadata listing a de-identified subject ID, COVID-19 status, age in years and sex. Where HLA class I and class II types were available, the types were taken from metadata supplied by the sample provider, not from assay-based typing. Study-level results and caveats: The quantity of clinical and demographic metadata differed by source and by participant and was supplied without curation.

TCRbeta CDR3 regions were amplified from genomic DNA using the immunoSEQ Assay, a bias-controlled multiplex PCR. Under the source paper's analysis protocol: The number of nucleated cells in each sample was estimated by amplification of reference gene primers within the assay. Sequence reads were collapsed and filtered to measure the absolute abundance of every unique TCRbeta CDR3 rearrangement. For each sample, productive Simpson clonality was calculated as the square root of Simpson's diversity index over productive rearrangements. The source is immuneACCESS, and TCRdb retained only in-frame sequences with V and J called. Part of the clones is not carried over; for the studies checked, unresolved V genes explain less than half of this, and the remainder is unexplained. For V, J and clone size, that table is used; D and trimming come from the DNA. Across this sample there are 130,000 or so clones, with about 79% seen only once. The ten largest account for about 3% of the sample.

Each collaborating institution followed its own protocols to collect whole blood in K2EDTA tubes. For TCRbeta analysis, collaborator samples were shipped as frozen whole blood, as isolated PBMCs, or as DNA extracted from either sample type. The origin of this receptor is a woman of 80 years or more with acute or convalescent COVID-19. Sequencing was performed on peripheral blood. The rearrangement combines TRBV19 with TRBJ2-7, and 8 junction bases match TRBD1. CDR3 protein: CASSTSRGQGFYEQYF. The DNA reads as follows: TGTGCCAGTAGTACCTCCCGAGGACAGGGATTCTACGAGCAGTACTTC.